This TCR beta chain is drawn from a study of blood T cell repertoires in COVID-19. Study background: The origin of the acute and convalescent COVID-19 samples was the United States, Italy and Spain. T cells, B-cell-depleted T cells, or PBMCs provided the cDNA or gDNA that served as material.

V was pared by 0 bases and J by 4 bases, with 7 bases of the junction left unmatched. Germline lookup yields CDR1 SGDLS and CDR2 YYNGEE. CDR3 length: 17 residues. In the original processing: Nucleated cell counts were estimated from reference gene primer amplification. Sequenced by immunoSEQ multiplex PCR; TCRdb stores in-frame clones only, minus some. That table is the source of V, J and clone size, and D and trimming were worked out from the DNA. This table has more than 85,000 clones, approximately 82% appearing once. This chain joins TRBV9 and TRBJ2-2, with 9 bases that match TRBD2. The sequencing input was peripheral blood. The receptor's source is a man in his 60s with acute or convalescent COVID-19. The CDR3 protein is CASSVGSSGGLTGELFF. The CDR3 coding sequence is TGTGCCAGCAGCGTAGGGAGTAGCGGGGGACTCACCGGGGAGCTGTTTTTT. Full variable domain (rest looked up from reference TRBV9 and TRBJ2-2): DSGVTQTPKHLITATGQRVTLRCSPRSGDLSVYWYQQSLDQGLQFLIQYYNGEERAKGNILERFSAQQFPDLHSELNLSSLELGDSALYFCASSVGSSGGLTGELFFGEGSRLTVL.